Listed below are T cell receptor beta chains from one sample, sequenced in a study of blood T cell repertoires in COVID-19. Produced via immunoSEQ multiplex PCR; TCRdb's table is partial and in-frame only. This sample has about 77,000 clones, with 88% found just once. The sequenced material came from peripheral blood. The receptors derive from a woman older than 75 with acute or convalescent COVID-19. Both conserved end residues are part of each CDR3. The D gene is left open where the match is weak. Clone sizes are given selectively: once, few, many, or a class where the clone is expanded.

J,D,V,size,DNA,CDR3
TRBJ2-7,NA,TRBV7-3,NA,TGTGCCAGCAGCTTAAATGCCGGGACTCTTATCTCCTACGAGCAGTACTTC,CASSLNAGTLISYEQYF
TRBJ2-7,TRBD1,TRBV10-3,NA,TGTGCCACCCGACAGGGGGCCGAGCAGTACTTC,CATRQGAEQYF
TRBJ2-5,NA,TRBV7-2,NA,TGTGCCAGCAGCTTGTATAAGGGGGCGGGGGAGACCCAGTACTTC,CASSLYKGAGETQYF
TRBJ1-2,TRBD1,TRBV3-1/TRBV3-2,NA,TGTGCCAGCAGCCTCGGACAGGGGGCCAATGGCTACACCTTC,CASSLGQGANGYTF
TRBJ2-6,NA,TRBV4-3,NA,TGCGCCAGCAGCCAAGACGGGGGGCGCTCTGGGGCCAACGTCCTGACTTTC,CASSQDGGRSGANVLTF
TRBJ1-1,TRBD1,TRBV7-2,NA,TGTGCCAGCAGCCCGCAAATGACAGGGGTGAACACTGAAGCTTTCTTT,CASSPQMTGVNTEAFF
TRBJ1-1,NA,TRBV3-1/TRBV3-2,NA,TGTGCCAGCAGCCAACAAAACACTGAAGCTTTCTTT,CASSQQNTEAFF
TRBJ2-3,NA,TRBV2,once,TGTGCCAGTCACCGGGACAACACAGATACGCAGTATTTT,CASHRDNTDTQYF
TRBJ2-3,TRBD2,TRBV4-1,NA,TGCGCCAGCAGCCAAGATCGGAGCGGGAGTACAGATACGCAGTATTTT,CASSQDRSGSTDTQYF
TRBJ2-3,TRBD2,TRBV7-2,NA,TGTGCCAGCAGCTTAGCGGGGGGGAGCACAGATACGCAGTATTTT,CASSLAGGSTDTQYF
TRBJ1-1,TRBD1,TRBV28,NA,TGTGCCAGCAGTTTATCAGGGGGCTACACTGAAGCTTTCTTT,CASSLSGGYTEAFF
TRBJ2-7,NA,TRBV19,NA,TGTGCCAGTAGTATAGTCCACACGGGATCGGTGAGCTACGAGCAGTACTTC,CASSIVHTGSVSYEQYF
TRBJ1-4,NA,TRBV6-6,NA,TGTGCCAGCAGTTATCCCGGGACAGAAAAACTGTTTTTT,CASSYPGTEKLFF
TRBJ2-5,TRBD2,TRBV19,NA,TGTGCCAGTAGTACCGTCAGGAGCGGGGGGCCCAAAGAGACCCAGTACTTC,CASSTVRSGGPKETQYF
TRBJ1-1,NA,TRBV14,once,TGTGCCAGCAGCCAAGACTTGAGGACTGAAGCTTTCTTT,CASSQDLRTEAFF
TRBJ1-5,NA,TRBV18,NA,TGTGCCAGCTCACCACCGGGAGGGCAGCCCCAGCATTTT,CASSPPGGQPQHF
TRBJ2-2,NA,TRBV5-1,NA,TGCGCCAGCAGCTTGGTACAGAGCACCGGGGAGCTGTTTTTT,CASSLVQSTGELFF
TRBJ2-5,TRBD2,TRBV5-8,NA,TGTGCCAGCAGCTGGGGGGGTCCCGGGAAAGAGACCCAGTACTTC,CASSWGGPGKETQYF
TRBJ1-4,TRBD1,TRBV28,medium-sized,TGTGCCAGCAGTTTATGGCTCTCGGGACAGGGGATAGCTAATGAAAAACTGTTTTTT,CASSLWLSGQGIANEKLFF
TRBJ2-4,TRBD2,TRBV2,NA,TGTGCCAGCAGAACCGCGGGGGTAGCCAAAAACATTCAGTACTTC,CASRTAGVAKNIQYF
TRBJ2-3,TRBD1,TRBV7-8,once,TGTGCCAGCAGCCCACAGGGGGCGGATACGCAGTATTTT,CASSPQGADTQYF
TRBJ1-1,NA,TRBV6-5,NA,TGTGCCAGCAGCGCTCCCACTCACACTGAAGCTTTCTTT,CASSAPTHTEAFF
TRBJ1-1,NA,TRBV7-9,NA,TGTGCCAGCAGCTCCCCCTCGCAGGGGAGAAACACTGAAGCTTTCTTT,CASSSPSQGRNTEAFF
TRBJ2-5,NA,TRBV5-1,many,TGCGCCAGCAGCTTGGAGATGGAGGAGACCCAGTACTTC,CASSLEMEETQYF
TRBJ1-1,NA,TRBV19,NA,TGTGCCAGTAGTATAGCAGGCAGGAACACTGAAGCTTTCTTT,CASSIAGRNTEAFF
TRBJ2-1,TRBD2,TRBV28,NA,TGTGCCAGCACGTCGGGAGGGAGGACCTACAATGAGCAGTTCTTC,CASTSGGRTYNEQFF
TRBJ2-1,TRBD2,TRBV24-1,NA,TGTGCCACCAGTGATCCCCGCAGCGGGGGGATTGTAAATGAGCAGTTCTTC,CATSDPRSGGIVNEQFF
TRBJ1-3,NA,TRBV27,NA,TGTGCCAGCAGTCGCACTTTTTCTGGAAACACCATATATTTT,CASSRTFSGNTIYF
TRBJ1-2,TRBD1,TRBV6-5,once,TGTGCCAGCGGGGGACAGGGGGCTAATGCTGATGGCTACACCTTC,CASGGQGANADGYTF
TRBJ2-6,NA,TRBV7-6,NA,TGTGCCAGCAGCTTACAGGGAAGCTCTGGGGCCAACGTCCTGACTTTC,CASSLQGSSGANVLTF
TRBJ1-1,NA,TRBV2,NA,TGTGCCAGCAGCGCACAGCAGGGGTTGAACACTGAAGCTTTCTTT,CASSAQQGLNTEAFF
TRBJ2-7,NA,TRBV6-6,NA,TGTGCCGGAGGGGGACAGAACTACGAGCAGTACTTC,CAGGGQNYEQYF
TRBJ2-1,NA,TRBV9,few,TGTGCCAGCAGCGTAGGAGGTGGAACCTACAATGAGCAGTTCTTC,CASSVGGGTYNEQFF
TRBJ1-1,NA,TRBV7-3,NA,TGTGCCAGCAGCGCGCAGGGTGGGGAAAATGTAAAAGCTTTCTTT,CASSAQGGENVKAFF
TRBJ1-6,TRBD1,TRBV3-1/TRBV3-2,NA,TGTGCCAGCAGCCGATCCGGGACAGGGGGCTCCTATAATTCACCCCTCCACTTT,CASSRSGTGGSYNSPLHF
TRBJ1-6,NA,TRBV16,NA,TGTGCCAGCAGCCAATCCAGCTCCTATAATTCACCCCTCCACTTT,CASSQSSSYNSPLHF
TRBJ1-1,NA,TRBV3-1/TRBV3-2,NA,TGTGCCAGCAGCCAAATTTCTTCAGGAGAAGCTTTCTTT,CASSQISSGEAFF
TRBJ2-3,NA,TRBV3-1/TRBV3-2,NA,TGTGCCAGCAGCCGAGACGGACTTAGCACAGATACGCAGTATTTT,CASSRDGLSTDTQYF
TRBJ2-2,NA,TRBV6-2/TRBV6-3,NA,TGTGCCAGCAGTTACACCCTGGGCCAGGCGAACACCGGGGAGCTGTTTTTT,CASSYTLGQANTGELFF
TRBJ2-6,NA,TRBV6-4,NA,TGTGCCAGCAGCCCTGAGAACTCTGGGGCCAACGTCCTGACTTTC,CASSPENSGANVLTF
TRBJ2-3,NA,TRBV12-3/TRBV12-4,NA,TGTGCCAGCCGGTCTAGCACAGATACGCAGTATTTT,CASRSSTDTQYF
TRBJ1-2,TRBD1,TRBV6-6,NA,TGTGCCAGCAGTTCTGAGCGGACAGGTGCAAACTATGGCTACACCTTC,CASSSERTGANYGYTF
TRBJ2-1,TRBD2,TRBV5-1,NA,TGCGCCAGCAGCTACAATAGCGGGGCAGTCGATGAGCAGTTCTTC,CASSYNSGAVDEQFF
TRBJ2-3,TRBD2,TRBV19,NA,TGTGCCAGTAGTAGACTAGCGGGGGCCAGCACAGATACGCAGTATTTT,CASSRLAGASTDTQYF
TRBJ1-5,TRBD1,TRBV19,NA,TGTGCCAGTAGTCCCGGGACAGGAGTTCAGCCCCAGCATTTT,CASSPGTGVQPQHF
TRBJ1-2,TRBD1,TRBV2,NA,TGTGCCAGCAGTGAGCCGGACAGGGTCCATGGCTACACCTTC,CASSEPDRVHGYTF
TRBJ2-2,NA,TRBV19,NA,TGTGCCAGTAGTAAGCAGGGGAACCCCGGGGAGCTGTTTTTT,CASSKQGNPGELFF
TRBJ2-3,TRBD2,TRBV27,NA,TGTGCCACCAAACTAGCGGGGGGGCCCCCATCCAATACGCAGTATTTT,CATKLAGGPPSNTQYF
TRBJ2-5,NA,TRBV7-3,NA,TGTGCCAGCAGCTTACGAGAGGGAGGGACCCAGTACTTC,CASSLREGGTQYF
TRBJ2-3,NA,TRBV5-8,NA,TGTGCCAGCAGCTTGGAGAACGGGGGTCGAGATACGCAGTATTTT,CASSLENGGRDTQYF
TRBJ2-7,NA,TRBV29-1,NA,TGCAGCGTTATTTTAACAGGTAACGAGCAGTACTTC,CSVILTGNEQYF
TRBJ2-7,NA,TRBV15,NA,TGTGCCACCAGCAGAGATAGGGCTGACCAGGGCGAGCAGTACTTC,CATSRDRADQGEQYF
TRBJ2-7,NA,TRBV23-1,once,TGCGCCAGCAGTCAAACCCCTCCCGGGGGACCGCCGTCCTACGAGCAGTACTTC,CASSQTPPGGPPSYEQYF